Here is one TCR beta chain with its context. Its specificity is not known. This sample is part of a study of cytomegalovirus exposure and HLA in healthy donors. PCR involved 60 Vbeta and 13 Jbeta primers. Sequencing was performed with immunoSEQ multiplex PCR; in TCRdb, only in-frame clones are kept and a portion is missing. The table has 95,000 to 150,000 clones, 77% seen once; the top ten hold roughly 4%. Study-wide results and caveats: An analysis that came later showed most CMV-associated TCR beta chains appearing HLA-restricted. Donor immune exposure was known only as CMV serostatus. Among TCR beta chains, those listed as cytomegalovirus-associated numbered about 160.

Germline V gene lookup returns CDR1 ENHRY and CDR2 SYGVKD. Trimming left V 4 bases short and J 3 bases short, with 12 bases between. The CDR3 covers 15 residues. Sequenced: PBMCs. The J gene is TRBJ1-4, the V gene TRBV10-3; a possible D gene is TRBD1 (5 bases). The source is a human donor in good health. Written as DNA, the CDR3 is TGTGCCATCAGTGCTGGGGGGGGAGCTAATGAAAAACTGTTTTTT. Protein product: CAISAGGGANEKLFF.